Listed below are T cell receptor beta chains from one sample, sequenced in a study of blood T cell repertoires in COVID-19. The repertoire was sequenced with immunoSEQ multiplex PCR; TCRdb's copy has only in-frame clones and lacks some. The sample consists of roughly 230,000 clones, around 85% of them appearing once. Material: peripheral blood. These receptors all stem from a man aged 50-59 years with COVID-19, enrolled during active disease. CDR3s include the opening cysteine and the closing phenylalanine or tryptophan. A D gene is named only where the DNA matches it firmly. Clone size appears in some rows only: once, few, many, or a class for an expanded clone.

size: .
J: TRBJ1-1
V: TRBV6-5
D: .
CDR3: CASRPQGRAEAFF
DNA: TGTGCCAGCAGGCCACAGGGACGTGCTGAAGCTTTCTTT

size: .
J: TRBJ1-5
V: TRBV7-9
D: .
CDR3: CASSLVAGTGNQPQHF
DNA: TGTGCCAGCAGCTTAGTCGCCGGGACTGGTAATCAGCCCCAGCATTTT

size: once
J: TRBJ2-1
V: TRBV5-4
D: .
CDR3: CASSLVPYEQFF
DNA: TGTGCCAGCAGCTTGGTTCCCTATGAGCAGTTCTTC

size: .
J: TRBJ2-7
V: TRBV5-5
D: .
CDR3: CASSFRGREQYF
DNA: TGTGCCAGCAGCTTTAGGGGTCGCGAGCAGTACTTC

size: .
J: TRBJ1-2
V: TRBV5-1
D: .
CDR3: CASSLAGQQGSYGYTF
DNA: TGCGCCAGCAGCTTGGCCGGTCAGCAGGGGAGTTATGGCTACACCTTC

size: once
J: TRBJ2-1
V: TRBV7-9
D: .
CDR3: CASSPQVGNEQFF
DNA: TGTGCCAGCAGCCCACAGGTCGGCAATGAGCAGTTCTTC

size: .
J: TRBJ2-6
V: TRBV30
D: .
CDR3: CAWMGPGARGANVLTF
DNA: TGTGCCTGGATGGGGCCAGGGGCCCGGGGGGCCAACGTCCTGACTTTC

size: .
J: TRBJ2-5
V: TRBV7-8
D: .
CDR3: CASSPTSVGGGETQYF
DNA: TGTGCCAGCAGCCCGACTAGTGTGGGAGGCGGGGAGACCCAGTACTTC

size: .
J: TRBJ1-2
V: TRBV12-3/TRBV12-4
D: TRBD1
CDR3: CASSRTGSGYTF
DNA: TGTGCCAGCAGTAGGACAGGGTCTGGCTACACCTTC

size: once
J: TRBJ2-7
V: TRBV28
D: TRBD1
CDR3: CASTPLGQLSSVGKYF
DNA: TGTGCCAGCACCCCCTTGGGACAGCTCTCCTCGGTCGGGAAGTACTTC

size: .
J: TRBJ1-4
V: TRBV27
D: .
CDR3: CASSSEQGTKLFF
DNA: TGTGCCAGCAGTTCCGAACAGGGCACAAAACTGTTTTTT

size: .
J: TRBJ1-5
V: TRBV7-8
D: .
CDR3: CASSSSGGVQPQHF
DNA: TGTGCCAGCAGCTCATCGGGGGGCGTTCAGCCCCAGCATTTT

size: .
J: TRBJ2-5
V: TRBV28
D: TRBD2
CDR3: CASSLRGERETQYF
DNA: TGTGCCAGCAGTTTGCGGGGGGAAAGAGAGACCCAGTACTTC

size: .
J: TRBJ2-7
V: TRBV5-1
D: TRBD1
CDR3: CASSLLLGQGAGEQYF
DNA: TGCGCCAGCAGCTTGTTATTGGGACAGGGGGCAGGCGAGCAGTACTTC

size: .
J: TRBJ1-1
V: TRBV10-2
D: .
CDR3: CASRDNLNTEAFF
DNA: TGCGCCAGCAGAGACAACTTGAACACTGAAGCTTTCTTT

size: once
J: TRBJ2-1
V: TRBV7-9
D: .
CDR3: CASVMGFEQFF
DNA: TGTGCCAGCGTGATGGGCTTTGAGCAGTTCTTC

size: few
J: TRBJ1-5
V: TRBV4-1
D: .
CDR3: CASSQGQGNQPQHF
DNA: TGCGCCAGCAGCCAAGGGCAGGGCAATCAGCCCCAGCATTTT

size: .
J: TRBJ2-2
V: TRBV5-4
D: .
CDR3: CASSIPVGRNTGELFF
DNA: TGTGCCAGCAGCATCCCCGTTGGGAGGAACACCGGGGAGCTGTTTTTT

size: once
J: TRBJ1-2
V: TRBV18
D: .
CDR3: CASSPNAEAYGYTF
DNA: TGTGCCAGCTCACCGAATGCGGAAGCCTATGGCTACACCTTC

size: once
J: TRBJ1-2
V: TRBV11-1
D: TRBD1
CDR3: CASSLETGSGYTF
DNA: TGTGCCAGCAGCTTAGAGACAGGGTCTGGCTACACCTTC

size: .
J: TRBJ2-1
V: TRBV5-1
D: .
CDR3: CASSFTWGGNNEQFF
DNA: TGCGCCAGCAGCTTCACCTGGGGGGGCAACAATGAGCAGTTCTTC

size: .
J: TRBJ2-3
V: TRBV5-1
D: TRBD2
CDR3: CASSFAGGSDTQYF
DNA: TGCGCCAGCAGCTTCGCGGGGGGTTCGGATACGCAGTATTTT

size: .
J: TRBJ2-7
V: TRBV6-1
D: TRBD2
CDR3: CASSEWIAGGQYEQYF
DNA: TGTGCCAGCAGTGAGTGGATAGCGGGGGGGCAATACGAGCAGTACTTC

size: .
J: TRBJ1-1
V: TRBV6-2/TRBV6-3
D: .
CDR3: CASSYLGANTEAFF
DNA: TGTGCCAGCAGTTATCTGGGGGCCAACACTGAAGCTTTCTTT

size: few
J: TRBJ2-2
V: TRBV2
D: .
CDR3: CASSEGRGTGELFF
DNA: TGTGCCAGCAGTGAGGGCAGGGGCACCGGGGAGCTGTTTTTT

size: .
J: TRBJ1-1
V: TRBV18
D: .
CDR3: CASSPPVLNTEAFF
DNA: TGTGCCAGCTCACCACCCGTTTTGAACACTGAAGCTTTCTTT

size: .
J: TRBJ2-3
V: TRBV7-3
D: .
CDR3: CASSPSGSTDTQYF
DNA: TGTGCCAGCAGCCCAAGCGGATCCACAGATACGCAGTATTTT

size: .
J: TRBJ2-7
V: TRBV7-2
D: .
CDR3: CASSFQGGPYEQYF
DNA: TGTGCCAGCAGCTTTCAGGGGGGCCCCTACGAGCAGTACTTC

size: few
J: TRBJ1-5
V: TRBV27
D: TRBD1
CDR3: CASSFGQGSQPQHF
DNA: TGTGCCAGCAGTTTCGGACAGGGCAGCCAGCCCCAGCATTTT

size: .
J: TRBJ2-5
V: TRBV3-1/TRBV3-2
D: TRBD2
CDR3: CASSQWLAGGQYNGETQYF
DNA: TGTGCCAGCAGCCAATGGCTAGCGGGGGGGCAGTATAATGGGGAGACCCAGTACTTC

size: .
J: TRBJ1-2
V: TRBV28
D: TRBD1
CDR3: CASSTPGGYGYTF
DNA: TGTGCCAGCAGTACCCCAGGGGGCTATGGCTACACCTTC

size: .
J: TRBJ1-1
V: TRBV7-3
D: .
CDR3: CASSVYPGRGDGTEAFF
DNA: TGTGCCAGCAGCGTGTACCCCGGCAGGGGTGATGGCACTGAAGCTTTCTTT

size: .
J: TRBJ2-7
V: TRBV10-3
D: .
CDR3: CAIRTRERQYF
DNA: TGTGCCATCAGGACTCGGGAGCGGCAGTACTTC

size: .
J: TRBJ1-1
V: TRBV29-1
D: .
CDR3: CSVAFGGDTEAFF
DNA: TGCAGCGTCGCGTTCGGGGGAGACACTGAAGCTTTCTTT

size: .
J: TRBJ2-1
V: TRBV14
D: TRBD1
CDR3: CASSPDRGQFYNEQFF
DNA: TGTGCCAGCAGCCCGGACAGGGGGCAATTTTACAATGAGCAGTTCTTC

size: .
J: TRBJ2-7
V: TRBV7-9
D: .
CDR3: CASSLAYGTYEQYF
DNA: TGTGCCAGCAGCTTAGCCTACGGGACCTACGAGCAGTACTTC

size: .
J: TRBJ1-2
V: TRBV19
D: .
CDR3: CASSPGDGIYGYTF
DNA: TGTGCCAGTAGTCCTGGAGATGGAATCTATGGCTACACCTTC

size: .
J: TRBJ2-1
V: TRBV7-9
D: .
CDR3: CASSRAGNEQFF
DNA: TGTGCCAGCAGCCGTGCGGGGAATGAGCAGTTCTTC

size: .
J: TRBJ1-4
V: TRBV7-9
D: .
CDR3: CASSQWGINEKLFF
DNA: TGTGCCAGCAGCCAATGGGGCATAAATGAAAAACTGTTTTTT

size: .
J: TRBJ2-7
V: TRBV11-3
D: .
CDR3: CASSLDSSYEQYF
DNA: TGTGCCAGCAGCTTAGACAGCTCCTACGAGCAGTACTTC

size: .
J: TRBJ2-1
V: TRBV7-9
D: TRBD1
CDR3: CASSPTGVGNEQFF
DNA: TGTGCCAGCAGCCCGACAGGGGTTGGGAATGAGCAGTTCTTC

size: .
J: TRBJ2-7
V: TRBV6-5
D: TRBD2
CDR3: CASSYPGLAGAYEQYF
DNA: TGTGCCAGCAGTTACCCTGGACTAGCGGGGGCTTACGAGCAGTACTTC

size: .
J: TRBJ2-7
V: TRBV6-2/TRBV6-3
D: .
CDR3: CASSYPIYRTLTYEQYF
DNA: TGTGCCAGCAGTTACCCAATATACAGGACACTCACCTACGAGCAGTACTTC

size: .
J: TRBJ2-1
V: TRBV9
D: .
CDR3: CASSAEPGSYNEQFF
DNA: TGTGCCAGCAGCGCAGAGCCGGGCTCCTACAATGAGCAGTTCTTC

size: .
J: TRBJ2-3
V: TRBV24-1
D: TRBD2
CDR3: CATSDLERGGVTDTQYF
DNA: TGTGCCACCAGTGATTTGGAGCGGGGGGGCGTCACAGATACGCAGTATTTT

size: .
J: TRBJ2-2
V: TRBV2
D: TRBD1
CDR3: CASREGTGGWTGELFF
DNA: TGTGCCAGCAGGGAGGGGACAGGGGGCTGGACCGGGGAGCTGTTTTTT

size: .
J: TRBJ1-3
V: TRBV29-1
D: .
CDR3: CSVVGGSSGNTIYF
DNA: TGCAGCGTTGTCGGAGGGAGCTCTGGAAACACCATATATTTT

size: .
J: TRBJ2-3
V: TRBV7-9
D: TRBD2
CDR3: CASSLTSGGHDTQYF
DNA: TGTGCCAGCAGCTTAACTAGCGGGGGACATGATACGCAGTATTTT

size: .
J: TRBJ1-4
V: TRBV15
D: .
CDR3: CATSREGAPNEKLFF
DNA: TGTGCCACCAGCAGAGAGGGAGCGCCTAATGAAAAACTGTTTTTT